Reported below is one T cell receptor (beta chain). Using immunoSEQ multiplex PCR, the repertoire was profiled, and TCRdb retains in-frame clones only, with some absent. The profile shows 75,000 to 90,000 clones, about 85% of them singletons. The data originate from a study of control samples from healthy donors and cancer patients. CDR1 is GTSNPN, CDR2 SVGIG, per germline (reference sequence). This CDR3 contains 15 residues. V lost 0 bases and J lost 2, with 11 bases in between. Sequencing used blood. The rearrangement uses TRBV30 and TRBJ1-5; D is uncertain. The TCR originated in a woman in her thirties or forties in good health. In DNA, the CDR3 is TGTGCCTGGAGTGTACTGGGATCAGGCAATCAGCCCCAGCATTTT. Protein: CAWSVLGSGNQPQHF.